The rows below give T cell receptor beta chains drawn from one sample of a study of monozygotic twins with inflammatory bowel disease. TCRdb re-called the 5' RACE reads and catalogs CDR3 proteins one per entry, DNA excluded. The table gives under 200,000 distinct CDR3 sequences; the top ten clones make up around 2.8% of it. The sequencing sample was made of blood. The receptor source for this set is a human donor with ulcerative colitis or Crohn's disease, or a healthy co-twin of an affected twin (not recorded which). Each CDR3 is given with its conserved first and last residue.

v_call	j_call	cdr3_aa
TRBV12-3/TRBV12-4	TRBJ2-1	CASSRERGSYNEQFF
TRBV7-9	TRBJ2-4	CAGSLAGTGKNIQYF
TRBV2	TRBJ2-1	CASTEWENEQFF
TRBV24-1	TRBJ1-1	CATSDFTGSEAFF
TRBV11-2	TRBJ1-1	CASSSQGSYTEAFF
TRBV25-1	TRBJ2-7	CASGPSGSTYEQYF
TRBV29-1	TRBJ2-7	CSVEVDRDGYEQYF
TRBV5-6	TRBJ1-4	CASSVAGSEKLFF
TRBV20-1	TRBJ2-2	CSASGTENTGELFF
TRBV27	TRBJ2-1	CASSLYGGGPEQFF
TRBV12-3/TRBV12-4	TRBJ2-3	CASSLVGKATDTQYF
TRBV7-9	TRBJ2-1	CASSLALPGEQFF
TRBV9	TRBJ2-1	CASSVGPGGAGNEQFF
TRBV14	TRBJ2-1	CASSQDPSGGGNEQFF
TRBV14	TRBJ2-5	CASSLGLAGVETQYF
TRBV18	TRBJ2-1	CASSPPGVASLDRNEQFF
TRBV25-1	TRBJ2-5	CASSEWLAGDQETQYF
TRBV7-9	TRBJ2-5	CASSSGLARKTQYF
TRBV11-2	TRBJ2-3	CASSLWKRRDTQYF
TRBV6-2/TRBV6-3	TRBJ2-1	CAGGRSNEQFF
TRBV7-8	TRBJ2-7	CASRSGGGRGEQYF
TRBV13	TRBJ2-7	CASSHHRTGLTYEQYF
TRBV20-1	TRBJ1-1	CSARDRGRSRGTEAFF
TRBV11-3	TRBJ2-3	CASSLLPGGPVDF
TRBV5-1	TRBJ2-2	CASSSRGRWTGELFF
TRBV28	TRBJ2-3	CASTVYRGREDTQYF
TRBV20-1	TRBJ1-5	CSARPYTDQPQHF
TRBV5-1	TRBJ2-7	CASSLFTSGVGEQYF
TRBV7-3	TRBJ2-1	CASSSLRDALGYNEQFF
TRBV5-4	TRBJ1-1	CASSYGDTEAFF
TRBV20-1	TRBJ2-1	CSAHGTSGYEQFF
TRBV4-3	TRBJ1-1	CASSQDHVSRVNTEAFF
TRBV12-3/TRBV12-4	TRBJ2-5	CASSQTGGETQYF
TRBV7-3	TRBJ2-1	CASSPSGTRNNEQFF
TRBV28	TRBJ2-2	CASRRQGRVTGELFF
TRBV13	TRBJ1-2	CASSPSWTGNYGYTF
TRBV29-1	TRBJ1-1	CSVGEGEGTEAFF
TRBV5-5	TRBJ2-5	CASILRGEETQYF
TRBV12-2	TRBJ1-5	CASRLPGAAGNQPQHF
TRBV29-1	TRBJ1-3	CSVMGGRPLGGDSSGNTIYF
TRBV6-5	TRBJ2-3	CASSPGSADTQYF
TRBV5-1	TRBJ2-1	CASKNSGHNEQFF
TRBV9	TRBJ1-5	CASSVRGSNQPQHF
TRBV19	TRBJ1-5	CASNPHGPTNQPQHF
TRBV28	TRBJ1-5	CASSLNSGGNQPQHF
TRBV24-1	TRBJ2-2	CATGDRSPGELFF
TRBV7-9	TRBJ2-1	CASSLGTGGDEQFF
TRBV24-1	TRBJ2-1	CATSDYSGRKNEQFF
TRBV27	TRBJ1-5	CASSLSSGGSNQPQHF
TRBV29-1	TRBJ2-7	CSVRRGPYEQYF
TRBV6-5	TRBJ2-2	CASSYLGPSTGELFF
TRBV9	TRBJ2-5	CASSVGDTGTQYF
TRBV29-1	TRBJ2-6	CSVDPSGANVLTF
TRBV6-5	TRBJ2-2	CASSYRGVTGELFF
TRBV19	TRBJ1-5	CASSFGQGATQHF
TRBV5-1	TRBJ2-7	CASSFQSTEQYF
TRBV20-1	TRBJ2-3	CSAPRGGNTQYF
TRBV19	TRBJ1-1	CASSIRGPTEAFF